The 24 T cell receptor beta chains below were found in one sample sequenced in a study of human T cells and chemical hapten exposure. Time point denoted: healthy volunteer bleed at 2 weeks. Someone pulled total RNA out of unfractionated whole blood. One entry per CDR3 protein, called by TCRdb with MiXCR from the RACE reads. This repertoire shows around 130,000 distinct CDR3 sequences, about 8.2% found once; its top ten account for 1.5% to 2%. Sequencing was done on a sample of whole blood. The receptor set was obtained from a male donor in good health. Some clones in this sample may be carry-over from other donors' samples.

The chain links TRBV7-2 to TRBJ2-3, with D hard to call. CDR3 length equals 16 residues. With 3 bases removed from V and 3 bases from J, the gap between germline ends came to 16 bases. CDR1 is SGHTA and CDR2 is FQGNSA in the germline V gene. As DNA, the CDR3 is TGTGCCAGCAGCTTCAGTGCCCCCTGGGGAACAGATACGCAGTATTTT. Amino acid sequence: CASSFSAPWGTDTQYF.

This clonotype has a handful of counts. V usage is TRBV7-2 and J usage is TRBJ1-6, with D uncertain. The ends were cut back, 3 bases at V and 3 bases at J, with 12 bases in the middle. The CDR3 consists of 16 residues. The germline gives CDR1 SGHTA, CDR2 FQGNSA. As DNA, the CDR3 is TGTGCCAGCAGCTTCCAGAAACCCAGCTATAATTCACCCCTCCACTTT. Its translation: CASSFQKPSYNSPLHF.

To note about this clonotype: Mismatch with germline at one junction end may stem from a read error. The CDR3: CGARDPRQAATGELFF. The CDR3 region has the DNA TGCGGTGCTAGAGATCCCCGACAGGCGGCCACCGGGGAGCTGTTTTTT. V usage is TRBV20-1 and J usage is TRBJ2-2, with D maybe TRBD1 (6 bases). CDR1 and CDR2 (germline): DFQATT, SNEGSKA (reference sequence). The CDR3 is 16 amino acids.

V is TRBV7-2 and J is TRBJ2-7; D not resolved. CDR1 and CDR2 from the germline V gene are SGHTA and FQGNSA. V gave up 5 bases and J gave up 4 bases, with 15 bases separating them. CDR3 length: 14 amino acids. The chain's CDR3 is CASSQNAVNYEQYF. In DNA, the CDR3 is TGTGCCAGCAGCCAAAACGCAGTGAATTACGAGCAGTACTTC. Looking up the rest from reference TRBV7-2 and TRBJ2-7 gives the full variable domain: GAGVSQSPSNKVTEKGKDVELRCDPISGHTALYWYRQSLGQGLEFLIYFQGNSAPDKSGLPSDRFSAERTGGSVSTLTIQRTQQEDSAVYLCASSQNAVNYEQYFGPGTRLTVT.

The chain links TRBV27 to TRBJ2-1, with 9 bases matching TRBD1. Trimming at V came to 6 bases and at J to 4 bases, leaving 4 bases not matched to a gene. Germline V gene data show CDR1 as MNHEY and CDR2 as SMNVEV (reference sequence). CDR3 size: 14 residues. CDR3 in DNA: TGTGCCAGCAGGGGGACAGGGCCTTACAATGAGCAGTTCTTC. Its protein product is CASRGTGPYNEQFF.

The chain recombines TRBV28 with TRBJ2-3; no reliable D call. The V gene's germline CDR1 is MDHEN and CDR2 SYDVKM. The V gene lost 3 bases and the J gene lost 1 base, with 5 bases spanning the gap. The CDR3 runs 13 residues. The CDR3 loop is CASSFLGTDTQYF. DNA for the CDR3: TGTGCCAGCAGTTTCTTGGGCACAGATACGCAGTATTTT.

There are many counts of this clonotype. V usage is TRBV7-2 and J usage is TRBJ2-1; 13 nucleotides align to TRBD2. The V gene's germline CDR1 is SGHTA and CDR2 FQGNSA. The CDR3 contains 17 residues. V lost 8 bases to trimming and J lost 2 bases; unmatched junction nucleotides: 9. As DNA, the CDR3 is TGTGCCAGCGGAACGCCGACTAGCGGGGGGCCCTACAATGAGCAGTTCTTC. This gives the protein CASGTPTSGGPYNEQFF.

The rearrangement uses TRBV4-1 and TRBJ2-7; 13 bases agree with TRBD2. The CDR3 has 15 residues. J lost 7 bases, V lost 2 bases, and 5 bases had no gene match. Per the germline V gene, CDR1 is MGHRA and CDR2 is YSYEKL. CDR3 in amino acids: CASSQTSGRAGEQYF. CDR3 bases: TGCGCCAGCAGCCAAACTAGCGGGAGGGCGGGGGAGCAGTACTTC.

V is TRBV28 and J is TRBJ2-3; D might be TRBD1 (6 bases). Trimming left V 3 bases short and J 0 bases short, with 13 bases between. The V gene's germline CDR1 is MDHEN and CDR2 SYDVKM. This CDR3 is built from 16 residues. The CDR3 sequence: CASSFTRDTSTDTQYF. CDR3 bases: TGTGCCAGCAGTTTCACCCGGGACACAAGCACAGATACGCAGTATTTT.

This clonotype showed up many times. J is TRBJ2-7 and V is TRBV5-6, with a weak D call TRBD2 (6 bases). Trimming cost V 1 base and J 4 bases, with 21 bases left between them. This CDR3 is built from 17 residues. Germline lookup yields CDR1 SGHDT and CDR2 YYEEEE. This CDR3 reads CASSLLREQTRAYEQYF. In DNA form, the CDR3 reads TGTGCCAGCAGCTTGCTACGGGAGCAAACTAGGGCATACGAGCAGTACTTC.

This clonotype was seen many times. V gene TRBV3-1 combines with J gene TRBJ1-5; D gene ambiguous. Between the trimmed V and J ends, which lost 1 base and 6 bases, there was a span of 7 bases. The germline V gene encodes CDR1 LGHDT and CDR2 YNNKEL (reference sequence). The CDR3 runs 13 residues. In DNA form, the CDR3 reads TGTGCCAGCAGCCAAGGTCGGTTTCAGCCCCAGCATTTT. This gives the protein CASSQGRFQPQHF.

This clonotype was picked up many times. The gene calls are TRBV14 and TRBJ2-1, with no clear D. Germline V gene sequence: CDR1 SGHDN, CDR2 FVKESK. This CDR3 is 17 amino acids long. Trimming removed 1 base from V and 0 bases from J, with 13 bases in between. In DNA, the CDR3 is TGTGCCAGCAGCCAAGTGGTCTGGGGATTCTCCTACAATGAGCAGTTCTTC. The encoded protein is CASSQVVWGFSYNEQFF.

The sample holds many counts of this clonotype. V and J are TRBV11-2 and TRBJ1-1; D is unresolved. CDR3 size: 14 residues. Germline V gene sequence: CDR1 SGHAT, CDR2 FQNNGV. Deletions cut 7 bases from V and 11 bases from J, with 23 bases between. The CDR3 DNA is TGTGCCAGCACCCAAACCTCGGGGAGAGCCGATGCTTTCTTT. This sequence encodes CASTQTSGRADAFF.

The V and J genes are TRBV20-1 and TRBJ2-1; a possible D gene is TRBD1 (5 bases). V lost 2 bases and J 2 bases, leaving 13 bases between the germline ends. CDR1 and CDR2 (germline): DFQATT, SNEGSKA (reference sequence). CDR3 length: 15 amino acids. The CDR3 here is CSARPTGITYNEQFF. Here the CDR3 DNA reads TGCAGTGCTAGACCTACAGGTATCACCTACAATGAGCAGTTCTTC.

Here the CDR3 reads CASSLVRSTQYF. DNA of the CDR3: TGTGCCAGCAGTTTGGTCAGGTCCACGCAGTATTTT. The V and J genes are TRBV12-3 or TRBV12-4 and TRBJ2-3; D not certain. This CDR3 is 12 amino acids long. The V gene lost 3 bases and the J gene lost 9 bases, with 10 bases spanning the gap.

This clonotype was picked up many times. The chain links TRBV7-9 to TRBJ2-3, with D unresolved. The germline V and J ends were trimmed by 2 bases and 0 bases, with 9 bases remaining between them. CDR1 is SEHNR and CDR2 is FQNEAQ in the germline V gene (reference sequence). The CDR3 runs to 15 residues. DNA of the CDR3: TGTGCCAGCAGCTTACAGTCAGCTAGCACAGATACGCAGTATTTT. Translated, it gives CASSLQSASTDTQYF.

The chain combines TRBV29-1 with TRBJ1-1; D remains ambiguous. V was pared by 4 bases and J by 0 bases, with 9 bases between. CDR3 length: 13 residues. Germline V gives CDR1 SQVTM, CDR2 ANQGSEA. The CDR3 protein is CSVGRQMNTEAFF. The CDR3 DNA sequence: TGCAGCGTTGGGCGGCAGATGAACACTGAAGCTTTCTTT. Filled out from reference TRBV29-1 and TRBJ1-1, the complete variable domain reads SAVISQKPSRDICQRGTSLTIQCQVDSQVTMMFWYRQQPGQSLTLIATANQGSEATYESGFVIDKFPISRPNLTFSTLTVSNMSPEDSSIYLCSVGRQMNTEAFFGQGTRLTVV.

This clonotype was recorded many times. The chain has TRBV12-3 or TRBV12-4 and TRBJ2-1; no reliable D call. The CDR3 is 14 residues long. V was clipped by 3 bases and J by 4 bases, with 10 bases between them. This CDR3 is CASSFVIKYNEQFF. For the CDR3, the DNA is TGTGCCAGCAGTTTTGTCATCAAGTACAATGAGCAGTTCTTC.

This clonotype was counted at least ten times. This chain uses TRBV6-2 or TRBV6-3 with TRBJ2-1; D is unclear. CDR3 length: 11 residues. With 0 bases removed from V and 10 bases from J, the gap between germline ends came to 4 bases. The germline gives CDR1 MNHEY, CDR2 SVGEGT. The CDR3, as DNA: TGTGCCAGCAGTTACTCTGGGGAGCAGTTCTTC. This encodes CASSYSGEQFF.

At least ten counts were recorded for this clonotype. The chain uses TRBV5-1 and TRBJ2-3; 7 nucleotides line up with TRBD2. Germline loops: CDR1 SGHRS, CDR2 YFSETQ. The V segment lost 4 bases and the J segment 8 bases; nucleotides outside the gene matches: 10. This CDR3 contains 14 residues. CDR3 region: CASSEPPSGSTQYF. As DNA, the CDR3 is TGCGCCAGCAGCGAGCCTCCTAGCGGAAGTACGCAGTATTTT.

This clonotype was seen a handful of times. This chain connects TRBV2 to TRBJ2-5; TRBD2 matches at 10 bases. V dropped 5 bases and J dropped 5; count of bases not matched to a gene: 14. The CDR3 covers 17 residues. CDR1 is SNHLY and CDR2 is FYNNEI in the germline V gene. The chain's CDR3 is CASSLLAGSLSGETQYF. In nucleotides, the CDR3 is TGTGCCAGCAGTCTACTAGCGGGATCTCTCTCGGGGGAGACCCAGTACTTC.

This clonotype was seen more than once but under ten times. The chain recombines TRBV6-6 with TRBJ2-7; D not certain. The CDR3 contains 13 residues. The V gene's germline CDR1 is MNHNY and CDR2 SVGAGI (reference sequence). V lost 2 bases to trimming and J lost 6 bases, with 11 bases between them. This CDR3 is CASSYPWWSEQYF. CDR3 nucleotide sequence: TGTGCCAGCAGTTACCCGTGGTGGAGCGAGCAGTACTTC.

The genes are TRBV6-2 or TRBV6-3 and TRBJ2-7, with TRBD1 matching 9 bases. The CDR3 has 15 residues. Losses at the gene ends were 6 bases for V and 0 bases for J; bases not matched to a gene: 6. Germline V CDR1 and CDR2: MNHEY, SVGEGT. The DNA for the CDR3 is TGTGCCAGCAGGCGGGGACAGGGAAGCTCCTACGAGCAGTACTTC. It translates to CASRRGQGSSYEQYF.

V usage is TRBV7-2 and J usage is TRBJ1-2, with 11 bases aligning to TRBD1. CDR1 is SGHTA, CDR2 FQGNSA, per germline. Unmatched junction bases numbered 3, after V lost 1 base and J lost 5 bases. The CDR3 is 15 residues long. CDR3 in DNA: TGTGCCAGCAGCTTAGACGGGACAGGGGGTTATGGCTACACCTTC. Translated: CASSLDGTGGYGYTF.